This entry features one TCR beta chain sequence. What it binds is unknown. This specimen belongs to a study of identical twins. The CDR3 is made up of 15 amino acids. From the 5' RACE reads, TCRdb called clonotypes with MiXCR, one entry per CDR3 protein. The sample holds 1.5 million or so distinct CDR3 sequences, about 30% seen once. Overall study findings and caveats: Conclusions rested on cross-sectional statistics rather than following the same donors. Models underpredicted monozygotic twin sharing of out-of-frame TCR alpha. Insertions were fewer in abundant cord blood beta clonotypes, whereas memory repertoires showed none of this pattern.

This chain joins TRBV21-1 and TRBJ1-5; the table's D call, TRBD1, has no DNA check behind it. TRBV21-1 is an annotated pseudogene. This clonotype was obtained from a newborn girl in good health. Sample: cord blood. As DNA, the CDR3 is TGTGCCAGCAGCAAAGAACGACAGGGCAATCAGCCCCAGCATTTT. Amino acid sequence: CASSKERQGNQPQHF.